The text below deals with one T cell receptor (beta chain). Antigen: not known. This record comes from a study of naive and memory T cell subsets. Overall study results and limits: Possibly reflecting memory cells re-expressing CD45RA, a few larger clonotypes occurred in naive repertoires, especially CD8.

The CDR3 extends over 16 amino acids. The germline V gene has CDR1 DFQATT and CDR2 SNEGSKA (reference sequence). V was clipped by 6 bases and J by 4 bases; unmatched bases: 12. The beta constant-region primer was an equimolar mix of two oligonucleotides covering TRBC1 and TRBC2. Ligated cDNA was amplified by four rounds of PCR with nested alpha and beta constant-region primers and SP2. TCRdb reprocessed the UMI-ligation and nested PCR reads with MiXCR, giving one entry per CDR3 protein. The sample holds approximately 90,000 distinct CDR3 sequences; about 11% are singletons and the top ten take more than 0.13%.

The gene calls are TRBV20-1 and TRBJ1-5; 10 positions match TRBD1. This clonotype was obtained from a human donor in good health. The sequencing input was naive CD4+ T cells from blood. CDR3 residues: CSAVSPGTGENQPQHF. CDR3 coding DNA: TGCAGTGCCGTATCCCCCGGGACAGGGGAAAATCAGCCCCAGCATTTT.